The T cell receptor beta chain under discussion was sequenced for a study of T cell repertoires in cytomegalovirus infection. Across the whole study: Matching HLA type, along with CMV infection, was indicated by public TCR beta signatures.

Via MiXCR, TCRdb re-called the reads, giving one row per CDR3 protein. The sample shows around 800,000 distinct CDR3 sequences, 32% of them seen only once. Germline lookup yields CDR1 SNHLY and CDR2 FYNNEI. Trimming removed 0 bases from V and 6 bases from J; junction bases left unmatched: 9. This CDR3 contains 16 residues. A few counts support this clonotype. Its antigen is still unknown. Study observations and caveats: Predominance within the ex vivo response was attributable to HLA-C-restricted CMV-specific TCR beta clonotypes. Cumulative public TCR beta family frequency identified CMV carriers with the relevant HLA.

The source of this sequence is a human donor in good health (CMV status not recorded). Some clones in this sample may be carry-over from other donors' samples. The material was cultured CD8+ T cells from PBMCs, obtained from culture after CMV antigen stimulation. The chain couples TRBV2 to TRBJ2-3, with 7 bases identical to TRBD1. CDR3 DNA: TGTGCCAGCAGTGAAGCAGGGGACAGTGATTGGGATACGCAGTATTTT. As protein: CASSEAGDSDWDTQYF.